The 18 T cell receptor beta chains reported below all come from one sample, sequenced in a study of response to subunit inactivated influenza vaccine. MiXCR, applied by TCRdb to the RT-PCR reads, yields one record per CDR3 protein. The sample includes around 320,000 distinct CDR3 sequences, around 20% seen only once; the top ten take over 9%. The sequencing used PBMCs from blood, collected 21 months after vaccination. The receptors stem from a man in his fifties or sixties who received an inactivated influenza vaccine.

The chain uses TRBV7-8 and TRBJ2-5; 14 nucleotides match TRBD2. Germline V CDR1 and CDR2: SGHVS, FQNEAQ. With 11 bases clipped from V and 4 bases from J, the junction kept 3 bases outside the gene matches. The CDR3 is made up of 13 amino acids. The CDR3 is CAGGLAGAETQYF. The DNA of the CDR3 is TGTGCCGGGGGACTAGCGGGAGCAGAGACCCAGTACTTC.

The rearrangement uses TRBV6-2 or TRBV6-3 and TRBJ1-5, with TRBD1 matching 10 bases. Trimming took 2 bases from V and 1 from J; bases not matched to a gene: 11. Germline V gene data show CDR1 as MNHEY and CDR2 as SVGEGT. CDR3 length equals 19 residues. CDR3 bases: TGTGCCAGCAGTTACCAACGGGACAGGGGCTTCAAGAGCAATCAGCCCCAGCATTTT. This encodes CASSYQRDRGFKSNQPQHF.

This chain links TRBV6-1 with TRBJ2-7, with D unclear. V was clipped by 6 bases and J by 4 bases, with 16 bases between them. This CDR3 spans 14 amino acids. CDR1 and CDR2 from the germline V gene are MNHNS and SASEGT. CDR3 bases: TGTGCCAGCAGCCGCCTTATTTCCGGTTACGAGCAGTACTTC. Translating gives CASSRLISGYEQYF.

The gene calls are TRBV6-1 and TRBJ2-7, with TRBD2 matching over 13 bases. V trimming: 8 bases; J trimming: 0 bases; junction bases outside the gene matches: 4. Germline V gene data show CDR1 as MNHNS and CDR2 as SASEGT. The CDR3 totals 15 residues. CDR3 sequence reads: CASLGTSGNSYEQYF. In DNA, the CDR3 is TGTGCCAGCTTAGGGACTAGCGGGAACTCCTACGAGCAGTACTTC.

This clonotype was observed many times. This chain connects TRBV30 to TRBJ1-2; no definite D call. Germline lookup yields CDR1 GTSNPN and CDR2 SVGIG (reference sequence). Deletions cut 2 bases from V and 2 bases from J, with 6 bases between. There are 12 residues in the CDR3. The CDR3 DNA reads TGTGCCTGGAGTACCCCCAACTATGGCTACACCTTC. It codes for CAWSTPNYGYTF.

This clonotype came up many times. The rearrangement links TRBV12-3 or TRBV12-4 to TRBJ2-2; TRBD2 might be the D (6 bases). V lost 6 bases and J 5 bases, leaving 10 bases between the germline ends. The CDR3 contains 13 residues. CDR3 sequence reads: CASREGLTGELFF. CDR3 coding DNA: TGTGCCAGCAGGGAGGGTCTTACCGGGGAGCTGTTTTTT.

The V and J genes are TRBV5-4 and TRBJ1-3; a possible D gene is TRBD1 (5 bases). The V and J ends lost 7 bases and 0 bases respectively, with 20 bases between them. CDR3 size: 17 residues. The germline V gene encodes CDR1 SGHNT and CDR2 YYREEE (reference sequence). The CDR3 spells CASSGRAGPSSGNTIYF. The CDR3 DNA sequence: TGTGCCAGCTCAGGAAGGGCAGGGCCTAGCTCTGGAAACACCATATATTTT.

This rearrangement joins TRBV19 to TRBJ1-6; no clear D. V was shortened by 4 bases and J by 6 bases, with 7 bases between the two germline ends. Germline lookup yields CDR1 LNHDA and CDR2 SQIVND (reference sequence). This CDR3 has 13 amino acids. The CDR3 nucleotides read TGTGCCAGTAGTACGGGGTTTAATTCACCCCTCCACTTT. Its protein product is CASSTGFNSPLHF.

This clonotype was found a few times. The CDR3 DNA follows: TGCGCCAGCAGCCAAGATTGGGGGCTCAATGAGCAGTTCTTC. This translates into CASSQDWGLNEQFF. This chain joins TRBV4-3 and TRBJ2-1, with D perhaps TRBD1 (6 bases). The CDR3 contains 14 residues. V dropped 0 bases and J dropped 6 bases, with 9 bases sitting between them. Germline V gene lookup returns CDR1 LGHNA and CDR2 YSLEER.

Ten or more counts support this clonotype. The chain is built from TRBV19 and TRBJ2-4; no definite D call. Germline CDR1 and CDR2: LNHDA and SQIVND (reference sequence). The V end lost 7 bases, the J end lost 8 bases, and 15 bases lay between the germline ends. The CDR3 totals 13 residues. CDR3 nucleotides: TGTGCCAGTACCCCAGGTTGGACGGACATTCAGTACTTC. Protein product: CASTPGWTDIQYF.

The chain uses TRBV11-3 and TRBJ2-7, with 8 positions matching TRBD2. Trimming removed 5 bases from V and 3 bases from J; junction bases left unmatched: 3. The CDR3 sequence is 13 residues long. Germline V lookup: CDR1 SGHNT, CDR2 YENEEA. CDR3 loop: CASSVGTSYEQYF. The CDR3, as DNA: TGTGCCAGCAGCGTCGGGACTAGCTACGAGCAGTACTTC. Variable domain in full (rest from reference TRBV11-3 and TRBJ2-7): EAGVVQSPRYKIIEKKQPVAFWCNPISGHNTLYWYLQNLGQGPELLIRYENEEAVDDSQLPKDRFSAERLKGVDSTLKIQPAELGDSAVYLCASSVGTSYEQYFGPGTRLTVT.

V gene TRBV2 combines with J gene TRBJ1-1, with 7 bases identical to TRBD1. CDR1 and CDR2 (germline): SNHLY, FYNNEI. The V gene end was trimmed by 3 bases and the J gene end by 5 bases; junction bases not matched to a gene: 3. The CDR3 runs 13 residues. In DNA form, the CDR3 reads TGTGCCAGCAGTGATTCGGGACAGACTGAAGCTTTCTTT. This codes for CASSDSGQTEAFF.

The chain employs TRBV15 and TRBJ2-1; either TRBD1 or TRBD2 may fit D (6 bases each). V was pared by 2 bases and J by 1 base, with 18 bases between. Germline-derived CDR1 and CDR2 are LNHNV and YYDKDF (reference sequence). The CDR3 is 18 residues long. As DNA, the CDR3 is TGTGCCACCAGCAGACGACCCTCGGGGGCCTATTCCTACAATGAGCAGTTCTTC. This gives the protein CATSRRPSGAYSYNEQFF.

The sample holds many counts of this clonotype. This chain uses TRBV2 with TRBJ1-1; TRBD1 matches 7 bases. CDR3 size: 14 residues. Trimming at V came to 9 bases and at J to 5 bases, leaving 12 bases not matched to a gene. The germline V gene has CDR1 SNHLY and CDR2 FYNNEI. The CDR3 is CASSKGDRETEAFF. In nucleotides, the CDR3 is TGTGCCAGTTCTAAAGGAGACAGGGAAACTGAAGCTTTCTTT.

This clonotype was seen at least ten times. The chain links TRBV6-2 or TRBV6-3 to TRBJ1-5; 8 nucleotides agree with TRBD1. J lost 7 bases, V lost 2 bases, and 7 bases had no gene match. Per germline, CDR1 MNHEY and CDR2 SVGEGT. This CDR3 is 15 amino acids long. The CDR3 DNA reads TGTGCCAGCAGTTACCAGGACAGGGTCGTCCAGCCCCAGCATTTT. Translation: CASSYQDRVVQPQHF.

The CDR3 bases are TGCGCCAGCAGCTTGGAGGTGGAATACGAGCAGTACTTC. This translates into CASSLEVEYEQYF. This chain joins TRBV5-1 and TRBJ2-7; no firm D call. V dropped 0 bases and J dropped 4 bases, with 8 bases sitting between them. This CDR3 is 13 amino acids long. Germline assignment: CDR1 SGHRS and CDR2 YFSETQ.

In this sample, this clonotype turned up many times. The CDR3 nucleotides are TGTGCCAGCAGCATACAGGGAAACTATGGCTACACCTTC. Its translation: CASSIQGNYGYTF. The V and J genes are TRBV12-3 or TRBV12-4 and TRBJ1-2; D might be TRBD1 (6 bases). The CDR3 length is 13 residues. Trimming cost V 6 bases and J 2 bases, with 10 bases left between them.

At least ten counts were recorded for this clonotype. The chain combines TRBV15 with TRBJ2-2, with D unclear. Trimming cost V 5 bases and J 0 bases, with 7 bases left between them. Germline-derived CDR1 and CDR2 are LNHNV and YYDKDF (reference sequence). This CDR3 comprises 14 residues. CDR3 nucleotide sequence: TGTGCCACCAGCGGACGGGCGAACACCGGGGAGCTGTTTTTT. Its protein product is CATSGRANTGELFF.